This entry describes one T cell receptor beta chain. Its cognate antigen is unknown. The source of the sample is a study of cytomegalovirus exposure and HLA in healthy donors. Across the whole study: The 130 or so validation repertoires used a platform that matched the one used for the approximately 670 first-cohort repertoires, as a later analysis reported.

Measured with immunoSEQ multiplex PCR; TCRdb has only the in-frame clones, and not every one. The sample includes about 120,000 clones, approximately 90% of them seen just once. Study-wide results and limits: Altogether, 164 TCR beta chains were recorded as cytomegalovirus-associated. High sensitivity and specificity were reportedly achieved when the classifier diagnosed cytomegalovirus status.

The germline V gene has CDR1 LNHDA and CDR2 SQIVND (reference sequence). The CDR3 covers 14 residues. V trimming: 5 bases; J trimming: 7 bases; junction bases outside the gene matches: 9. This chain connects TRBV19 to TRBJ2-7, with 9 bases matching TRBD1. The clonotype was recovered from a man aged 18 to 29 in good health and CMV-seronegative. The specimen sequenced was PBMCs. The CDR3 reads CASSPDRGPLEQYF. In DNA, the CDR3 is TGTGCCAGTAGTCCGGACAGGGGACCCTTGGAGCAGTACTTC.